This T cell receptor beta chain was identified during a study of blood T cell repertoires in COVID-19. TCRdb's copy holds only in-frame clones and misses some; the assay was immunoSEQ multiplex PCR. The table lists fewer than 400,000 clones, under 90% of them singletons, with 3.5% to 4.5% in the top ten. Assignments of participants to cohorts depended upon their own reported clinical history. The ends lost 6 bases at V and 1 base at J; junction bases unmatched: 12. Looked up from germline, CDR1 is MNHEY and CDR2 is SMNVEV (reference sequence). The CDR3 loop spans 17 amino acids. The chain uses TRBV27 and TRBJ1-1; 9 nucleotides agree with TRBD1. Sequencing was done on a sample of PBMCs or T cells enriched from blood (not recorded which). The source of this sequence is a man aged 30 to 39 who had recovered from COVID-19. CDR3 in amino acids: CASSPLGLQGANTEAFF. As DNA, the CDR3 is TGTGCCAGCAGCCCATTGGGTTTACAGGGGGCGAACACTGAAGCTTTCTTT.